These T cell receptor beta chains were read from a single sample in a study of blood T cell repertoires in COVID-19. Profiling relied on immunoSEQ multiplex PCR, and the TCRdb table lists in-frame clones only, not all of them. The sample comprises 150,000 to 200,000 clones, approximately 90% of which are singletons, and 0.99% rests with the top ten. Sequenced input: peripheral blood. These receptors were collected from a man between 18 and 29 years old with acute or convalescent COVID-19. The CDR3 runs from the conserved cysteine through the conserved F or W. A D gene is named only where the DNA matches it firmly. Clone size is given for some rows only: seen once, a few or many times, or a class if the clone is expanded.

j_call: TRBJ2-3; v_call: TRBV7-2; d_call: TRBD2; clone_size: -; cdr3_nt: TGTGCCAGCAGCTTTGGGGGGGGGTCCACAGATACGCAGTATTTT; cdr3_aa: CASSFGGGSTDTQYF
j_call: TRBJ2-7; v_call: TRBV5-1; d_call: -; clone_size: -; cdr3_nt: TGCGCCAGCGGACCGGACAGCACCTACGAGCAGTACTTC; cdr3_aa: CASGPDSTYEQYF
j_call: TRBJ2-2; v_call: TRBV14; d_call: TRBD2; clone_size: -; cdr3_nt: TGTGCCAGCAGCCCCGGACTAGCGGGTGCCGGGGAGCTGTTTTTT; cdr3_aa: CASSPGLAGAGELFF
j_call: TRBJ2-1; v_call: TRBV7-3; d_call: TRBD1; clone_size: few; cdr3_nt: TGTGCCAGCAGCTTACAAGGACAGGGGGTTTACAATGAGCAGTTCTTC; cdr3_aa: CASSLQGQGVYNEQFF
j_call: TRBJ1-2; v_call: TRBV30; d_call: -; clone_size: -; cdr3_nt: TGTGCCTGGAGTGGTGGCAGGCATTTTGGCTACACCTTC; cdr3_aa: CAWSGGRHFGYTF
j_call: TRBJ1-1; v_call: TRBV28; d_call: -; clone_size: -; cdr3_nt: TGTGCCAGCCGTTGGTTCGGCACTGAAGCTTTCTTT; cdr3_aa: CASRWFGTEAFF
j_call: TRBJ2-2; v_call: TRBV9; d_call: -; clone_size: few; cdr3_nt: TGTGCCAGCAGGAGGGAGAACACCGGGGAGCTGTTTTTT; cdr3_aa: CASRRENTGELFF
j_call: TRBJ1-2; v_call: TRBV5-1; d_call: TRBD1; clone_size: -; cdr3_nt: TGCGCCAGCACCGGACAGGGGAATGGCTACACCTTC; cdr3_aa: CASTGQGNGYTF
j_call: TRBJ1-2; v_call: TRBV6-1; d_call: -; clone_size: -; cdr3_nt: TGTGCCAGCAGTGAATATCTAACGGTTTTAGCCGGCTACACCTTC; cdr3_aa: CASSEYLTVLAGYTF
j_call: TRBJ2-5; v_call: TRBV29-1; d_call: -; clone_size: few; cdr3_nt: TGCAGCGTTGATAGCGCAAGACAAGAGACCCAGTACTTC; cdr3_aa: CSVDSARQETQYF
j_call: TRBJ1-4; v_call: TRBV10-1; d_call: -; clone_size: -; cdr3_nt: TGCGCCAGCAGTGATTCCGGACGGGAAGCTAATGAAAAACTGTTTTTT; cdr3_aa: CASSDSGREANEKLFF
j_call: TRBJ1-5; v_call: TRBV28; d_call: -; clone_size: few; cdr3_nt: TGTGCCAGCAGTTACGGGTTCGGCAATCAGCCCCAGCATTTT; cdr3_aa: CASSYGFGNQPQHF
j_call: TRBJ2-3; v_call: TRBV2; d_call: TRBD2; clone_size: -; cdr3_nt: TGTGCCAGCAGTTTGACTAGCGGGGGCCAAGGGGGCACAGATACGCAGTATTTT; cdr3_aa: CASSLTSGGQGGTDTQYF
j_call: TRBJ2-3; v_call: TRBV10-1; d_call: -; clone_size: -; cdr3_nt: TGCGCCAGCAGTGAGGGCAACACAGATACGCAGTATTTT; cdr3_aa: CASSEGNTDTQYF
j_call: TRBJ1-2; v_call: TRBV6-1; d_call: -; clone_size: -; cdr3_nt: TGTGCCAGCAGTGACAGGGTCGGCTATGGCTACACCTTC; cdr3_aa: CASSDRVGYGYTF
j_call: TRBJ1-4; v_call: TRBV7-2; d_call: -; clone_size: -; cdr3_nt: TGTGCCAGCAGCCCGGACACAACTAATGAAAAACTGTTTTTT; cdr3_aa: CASSPDTTNEKLFF
j_call: TRBJ1-2; v_call: TRBV7-8; d_call: TRBD1; clone_size: -; cdr3_nt: TGTGCCAGCAGCCAGGACAGGGTGTCTGGCTACACCTTC; cdr3_aa: CASSQDRVSGYTF
j_call: TRBJ1-4; v_call: TRBV25-1; d_call: -; clone_size: -; cdr3_nt: TGTGCCAGCAGTGGTGGAGGGAAGGCAAGTAATGAAAAACTGTTTTTT; cdr3_aa: CASSGGGKASNEKLFF
j_call: TRBJ1-5; v_call: TRBV5-1; d_call: TRBD1; clone_size: -; cdr3_nt: TGCGCCAGCAGCTTAACAGGGGGCGCGTATCAGCCCCAGCATTTT; cdr3_aa: CASSLTGGAYQPQHF
j_call: TRBJ1-1; v_call: TRBV6-5; d_call: -; clone_size: few; cdr3_nt: TGTGCCAGCATAAGGGGCTCTGAAGCTTTCTTT; cdr3_aa: CASIRGSEAFF
j_call: TRBJ1-3; v_call: TRBV19; d_call: TRBD1; clone_size: -; cdr3_nt: TGTGCCAGTAAAAGGGACAGGTACTCTGGAAACACCATATATTTT; cdr3_aa: CASKRDRYSGNTIYF
j_call: TRBJ2-1; v_call: TRBV7-6; d_call: -; clone_size: -; cdr3_nt: TGTGCCAGCAGCTTAGCGGGTGGGGCTTACAATGAGCAGTTCTTC; cdr3_aa: CASSLAGGAYNEQFF
j_call: TRBJ1-6; v_call: TRBV6-1; d_call: TRBD1; clone_size: -; cdr3_nt: TGTGCCAGCAGTGAACTGTGGACAGGTCTGAGTTCACCCCTCCACTTT; cdr3_aa: CASSELWTGLSSPLHF
j_call: TRBJ1-2; v_call: TRBV7-6; d_call: TRBD1; clone_size: -; cdr3_nt: TGTGCCAGCAGCCCCCGAGAAGGGACAGGGTTGTTGCAGAGCTATGGCTACACCTTC; cdr3_aa: CASSPREGTGLLQSYGYTF
j_call: TRBJ1-1; v_call: TRBV11-2; d_call: -; clone_size: few; cdr3_nt: TGTGCCAGCAGCTTAGGGGCAGGGAACACTGAAGCTTTCTTT; cdr3_aa: CASSLGAGNTEAFF
j_call: TRBJ2-7; v_call: TRBV30; d_call: TRBD2; clone_size: once; cdr3_nt: TGTGCCTGGAGCGGGCTAGCGGGGGTTTACGAGCAGTACTTC; cdr3_aa: CAWSGLAGVYEQYF